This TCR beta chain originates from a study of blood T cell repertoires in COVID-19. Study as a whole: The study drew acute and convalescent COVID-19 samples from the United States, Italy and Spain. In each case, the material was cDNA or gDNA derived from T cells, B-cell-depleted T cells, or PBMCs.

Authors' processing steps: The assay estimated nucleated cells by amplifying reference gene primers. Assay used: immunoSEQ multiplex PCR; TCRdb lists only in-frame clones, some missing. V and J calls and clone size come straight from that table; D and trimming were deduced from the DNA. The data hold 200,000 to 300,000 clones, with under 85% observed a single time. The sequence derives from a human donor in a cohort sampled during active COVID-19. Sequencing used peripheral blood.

The CDR3 bases are TGTGCCAGCAGTCTTACTACTAGCGGGATTTACGAGCAGTACTTC. Translation: CASSLTTSGIYEQYF. The rearrangement links TRBV7-2 to TRBJ2-7; 10 nucleotides line up with TRBD2. J lost 4 bases, V lost 6 bases, and 9 bases had no gene match. CDR1 is SGHTA, CDR2 FQGNSA, per germline. The CDR3 has 15 amino acids.